This passage covers 20 T cell receptor beta chains from one sample sequenced in a study of identical twins (TCRdb year 2016). Library preparation used 5' RACE. Sequencing was performed on an Illumina HiSeq 2000. TCRdb reran the public reads through fastp at Q25 and MiXCR, keeping productive beta chains. Entries that share a CDR3 protein sequence are merged under the most common genes and DNA. The sample yields 240,000 or so distinct CDR3 sequences; roughly a tenth were counted once. The ten largest clones capture more than 8.5% of the sample. Sequences were obtained from memory T cells sorted from blood. Interpreted using the paper, the cell subset or site label stands for: CD45RO+ enriched T cells. These receptors all stem from a man aged 45-65 years in good health.

This clonotype occurred many times. The chain recombines TRBV10-3 with TRBJ2-5; 7 positions match TRBD2. This CDR3 is built from 14 residues. Germline CDR1 is ENHRY and CDR2 is SYGVKD. With 2 bases clipped from V and 5 bases from J, the junction kept 5 bases outside the gene matches. Here the CDR3 reads CAISEREARETQYF. The CDR3 DNA follows: TGTGCCATCAGTGAGCGGGAGGCTCGGGAGACCCAGTACTTC.

This clonotype was seen a handful of times. The DNA for the CDR3 is TGTGCCAGCAGTTACGCGGGGACTAGCCAAGAGACCCAGTACTTC. It translates to CASSYAGTSQETQYF. The chain employs TRBV6-2 or TRBV6-3 and TRBJ2-5, with 8 bases that match TRBD2. With V trimmed by 2 bases and J by 1 base, 3 bases remained unmatched. Germline V gives CDR1 MNHEY, CDR2 SVGEGT. This CDR3 contains 15 residues.

This clonotype has a handful of counts. The chain carries TRBV20-1 and TRBJ1-1; 8 bases align to TRBD1. CDR3 length: 15 amino acids. CDR1 is DFQATT and CDR2 is SNEGSKA in the germline V gene (reference sequence). Losses at the gene ends were 3 bases for V and 1 base for J; bases not matched to a gene: 7. The CDR3 DNA follows: TGCAGTGCTAGTGGCCAGGGGGCCGGGAACACTGAAGCTTTCTTT. Amino acids: CSASGQGAGNTEAFF.

This clonotype appeared many times. This chain links TRBV7-2 with TRBJ2-4; 7 nucleotides line up with TRBD2. J lost 6 bases, V lost 5 bases, and 10 bases had no gene match. The CDR3 consists of 15 residues. Germline V CDR1 and CDR2: SGHTA, FQGNSA. This CDR3 is CASSKTASGGNIQYF. CDR3 coding DNA: TGTGCCAGCAGCAAGACCGCGTCGGGGGGAAACATTCAGTACTTC. Using reference TRBV7-2 and TRBJ2-4 for the parts outside the CDR3, the full variable domain is GAGVSQSPSNKVTEKGKDVELRCDPISGHTALYWYRQSLGQGLEFLIYFQGNSAPDKSGLPSDRFSAERTGGSVSTLTIQRTQQEDSAVYLCASSKTASGGNIQYFGAGTRLSVL.

The rearrangement links TRBV10-3 to TRBJ2-1; D is ambiguous. The CDR3 has 12 amino acids. V was pared by 6 bases and J by 9 bases, with 12 bases between. Germline lookup yields CDR1 ENHRY and CDR2 SYGVKD. DNA of the CDR3: TGTGCCATCAGCTTCATTTTGGGTGAGCAGTTCTTC. Its translation is CAISFILGEQFF.

This clonotype was counted a few times. The V and J genes are TRBV20-1 and TRBJ2-7; D is undetermined. This CDR3 spans 13 amino acids. The germline V gene encodes CDR1 DFQATT and CDR2 SNEGSKA (reference sequence). CDR3: CRAQTPTSYEQYF. The CDR3 nucleotides read TGCAGGGCTCAGACTCCAACCTCCTACGAGCAGTACTTC.

This clonotype was seen many times. The CDR3 DNA reads TGTGCCACCAGCGAGGGCAGGGCATATACGCAGTATTTT. Amino acids: CATSEGRAYTQYF. This chain links TRBV15 with TRBJ2-3; D may correspond to TRBD1 or TRBD2 (5 bases each). CDR3 length: 13 amino acids. V lost 5 bases to trimming and J lost 7 bases, with 13 bases between them. In germline, CDR1 is LNHNV, CDR2 YYDKDF (reference sequence).

The CDR3 DNA follows: TGTGCCAGCAGTTACGGTGCTAGCGGCAATGAGCAGTTCTTC. As protein: CASSYGASGNEQFF. V is TRBV6-5 and J is TRBJ2-1, with 7 bases identical to TRBD2. The CDR3 has 14 amino acids. The V segment lost 2 bases and the J segment 6 bases; nucleotides outside the gene matches: 4. The germline gives CDR1 MNHEY, CDR2 SVGAGI.

In its sample, this clonotype was seen a few times. This chain joins TRBV3-1 and TRBJ1-6; 8 bases fit TRBD1. The germline CDR1 and CDR2 sequences are LGHDT and YNNKEL (reference sequence). CDR3 length: 15 amino acids. Unmatched junction bases numbered 2, after V lost 0 bases and J lost 7 bases. Here the CDR3 DNA reads TGTGCCAGCAGCCAAGAGGACAGGGTAAATTCACCCCTCCACTTT. It yields the protein CASSQEDRVNSPLHF. Variable domain in full (rest from reference TRBV3-1 and TRBJ1-6): DTAVSQTPKYLVTQMGNDKSIKCEQNLGHDTMYWYKQDSKKFLKIMFSYNNKELIINETVPNRFSPKSPDKAHLNLHINSLELGDSAVYFCASSQEDRVNSPLHFGNGTRLTVT.

This clonotype was picked up many times. This chain uses TRBV28 with TRBJ2-7, with D possibly called TRBD1 or TRBD2 (5 bases each). V shed 7 bases and J shed 4 bases, with 14 bases lying between them. Germline lookup yields CDR1 MDHEN and CDR2 SYDVKM. The CDR3 totals 13 residues. CDR3 DNA: TGTGCCAGCACGTTGGGGGTGGATTACGAGCAGTACTTC. It is translated as CASTLGVDYEQYF.

The V call is TRBV9, the J call TRBJ2-7; maybe TRBD2 (6 bases). The V end was cut by 0 bases, the J end by 3 bases, with 10 bases between. The CDR3 has 14 residues. Germline V gives CDR1 SGDLS, CDR2 YYNGEE. CDR3 coding DNA: TGTGCCAGCAGCGTAGGGTGGGGGGTCTACGAGCAGTACTTC. This encodes CASSVGWGVYEQYF.

This clonotype was seen many times. The genes are TRBV20-1 and TRBJ1-5; no clear D. The CDR3 is 13 residues long. Germline V CDR1 and CDR2: DFQATT, SNEGSKA (reference sequence). With 3 bases removed from V and 2 bases from J, the gap between germline ends came to 8 bases. The CDR3 sequence: CSASRSGNQPQHF. The CDR3 nucleotides read TGCAGTGCTAGTCGCAGCGGCAATCAGCCCCAGCATTTT.

A few counts support this clonotype. J is TRBJ2-7 and V is TRBV7-2, with D hard to call. This CDR3 contains 11 residues. The V gene's germline CDR1 is SGHTA and CDR2 FQGNSA. Deletions cut 1 base from V and 8 bases from J, with 6 bases between. The chain's CDR3 is CASSLESQQYF. DNA of the CDR3: TGTGCCAGCAGCTTAGAGTCCCAGCAGTACTTC.

The rearrangement links TRBV5-6 to TRBJ2-3; tentatively, D is TRBD1 (6 bases). This CDR3 spans 14 amino acids. From germline, CDR1 is SGHDT and CDR2 YYEEEE. Trimming took 4 bases from V and 8 from J, leaving 17 bases between them. This CDR3 is CASSPGWARGTQYF. CDR3 DNA: TGTGCCAGCAGCCCGGGGTGGGCCAGGGGTACGCAGTATTTT.

This clonotype was counted many times. V is TRBV12-3 or TRBV12-4 and J is TRBJ2-1, with D possibly matching TRBD1 (6 bases). Deletions cut 7 bases from V and 0 bases from J, with 10 bases between. The CDR3 length is 14 residues. The CDR3 DNA follows: TGTGCCAGCACGGACAGTCTCTCCTACAATGAGCAGTTCTTC. Translation: CASTDSLSYNEQFF.

A few counts support this clonotype. The chain links TRBV5-6 to TRBJ2-5; weak D call: TRBD2 (6 bases). Trimming took off 9 bases at V and 3 bases at J, with 18 bases between the two ends. There are 14 residues in the CDR3. Germline V gives CDR1 SGHDT, CDR2 YYEEEE. CDR3 DNA sequence: TGTGCCACTTCCAAATGGGGAGGAGAAGAGACCCAGTACTTC. Protein product: CATSKWGGEETQYF.

This clonotype occurred many times. The chain has TRBV5-4 and TRBJ2-1; TRBD2 aligns across 15 bases. The germline V gene encodes CDR1 SGHNT and CDR2 YYREEE (reference sequence). CDR3 size: 14 residues. Losses at the gene ends were 0 bases for V and 15 bases for J; bases not matched to a gene: 4. CDR3: CASSLGTSGRVAFF. The CDR3 DNA follows: TGTGCCAGCAGCTTGGGGACTAGCGGGAGGGTTGCGTTCTTC.

The chain recombines TRBV2 with TRBJ1-6, with D unresolved. Deletions cut 6 bases from V and 0 bases from J, with 12 bases between. The CDR3 loop spans 16 amino acids. Germline V lookup: CDR1 SNHLY, CDR2 FYNNEI. CDR3 bases: TGTGCCAGCAGCCGGACGGGGAGCTCCTATAATTCACCCCTCCACTTT. Its translation: CASSRTGSSYNSPLHF.

V usage is TRBV20-1 and J usage is TRBJ1-5, with D perhaps TRBD1 (5 bases). V lost 1 base and J lost 2, with 18 bases in between. CDR1 is DFQATT, CDR2 SNEGSKA, per germline (reference sequence). The CDR3 sequence is 17 residues long. As DNA, the CDR3 is TGCAGTGCTAGAGTTGGGCAGGGAAGGGGAGGCAATCAGCCCCAGCATTTT. Translation gives CSARVGQGRGGNQPQHF.

CDR3 DNA sequence: TGTGCCAGCCAGCTAAACAGGGGTAATGAAGCTTTCTTT. This sequence encodes CASQLNRGNEAFF. The chain uses TRBV6-1 and TRBJ1-1, with 7 bases matching TRBD1. CDR1 and CDR2 (germline): MNHNS, SASEGT. There are 13 residues in the CDR3. Trimming at V came to 8 bases and at J to 7 bases, leaving 10 bases not matched to a gene.